This T cell receptor (beta chain) derives from a study of blood T cell repertoires in COVID-19 (dated by TCRdb to the early 2020s). Regarding the complete study: Samples covering the acute and convalescent phases of COVID-19 were provided by collaborators in the United States, Italy and Spain. Samples were obtained from the ongoing ImmuneRACE study (first 160 participants) and from some 1,200 subjects provided by 6 global collaborators. Where available, HLA class I and class II types were obtained from metadata supplied by the sample provider rather than from assay-based typing. Subjects who had been exposed to COVID-19, were actively infected with it, or had recovered from it provided the deeply sampled blood TCRbeta repertoires that made up the dataset. A de-identified subject ID, COVID-19 status, age in years and sex were almost always included in the sample metadata. The repertoires were released in a freely available public database meant as a resource for research on the immune response to SARS-CoV-2. The prospective study material was composed of cDNA or gDNA derived from T cells, B-cell-depleted T cells, or PBMCs. The paper's findings and limits, for the study overall: How much clinical and demographic metadata was included differed by source and by participant, and the metadata was provided uncurated.

About this clone: The antigen this receptor binds is unknown. Base qualities are not provided; no much larger clone lies one nucleotide away.

The immunoSEQ Assay, a bias-controlled multiplex PCR, was used to amplify TCRbeta CDR3 regions from genomic DNA. As for how the authors treated the data: Nucleated cell counts per sample were estimated from amplification of reference gene primers within the assay. To quantify the absolute abundance of each unique TCRbeta CDR3 rearrangement, sequence reads were collapsed and filtered. For each sample, productive Simpson clonality was calculated as the square root of Simpson's diversity index across productive rearrangements. The source is immuneACCESS, and TCRdb retained only in-frame sequences with V and J called. Part of the clones is not carried over; for the studies checked, unresolved V genes explain less than half of this, and the remainder is unexplained. That table supplies the V and J calls and clone size; D and trimming were determined from the DNA. This sample has about 210,000 clones in its table, and 80% of those were observed once. About 4.3% of the sample rests with the top ten.

Participants in the prospective study were enrolled through a virtual design, were aged 18 to 89 years, and lived in about two dozen United States geographic areas. In the prospective study, participants were assigned to cohorts based on the clinical history participants reported in a screening survey and a study questionnaire. Mobile phlebotomists in the prospective study collected whole blood, serum and a nasopharyngeal or oropharyngeal swab from every participant. Additional blood draws and questionnaires over an approximately two-month period could optionally be provided by prospective study participants. Before DNA extraction, prospective study blood samples were shipped either frozen or at room temperature. There are 16 amino acids in the CDR3, from cysteine to phenylalanine inclusive. The retained sequence is limited to the CDR3, 48 bases, with the frame set at the first base. Trimming at the junction amounts to 0 bases on V and 0 bases on J, and the germline ends lie 12 bases apart. The germline V gene sets CDR1 to SGHRS and CDR2 to YFSETQ.

This clonotype was sampled from a man younger than 40 with acute COVID-19. Material: PBMCs or T cells enriched from blood (not recorded which). Recombination joined TRBV5-1 with TRBJ2-5, with a weak D call of TRBD2 (5 bases match). For the CDR3, the sequence is CASSLASRTYQETQYF. The DNA is as follows: TGCGCCAGCAGCTTGGCCAGTCGGACTTACCAAGAGACCCAGTACTTC.